These 24 T cell receptor beta chains came from one sample sequenced in a study of T cells in Graves' hyperthyroidism and ophthalmopathy. Amplified TCR beta CDR3 regions came from RNA transcripts. The HTBI primer set drove a first-round RT-PCR of the TCR CDR3. TCRdb used MiXCR to reprocess the multiplex PCR reads, holding one entry per CDR3 protein. The sample includes hundreds of thousands of distinct CDR3 sequences, approximately 14% seen only once; the top ten take about 30%. The specimen sequenced was blood. The receptors originated from a woman aged 18-29 years with Graves' hyperthyroidism that later progressed to Graves' ophthalmopathy.

This clonotype was picked up many times. The rearrangement joins TRBV7-8 to TRBJ2-3, with a possible D match to TRBD2 (5 bases). CDR1 and CDR2 (germline): SGHVS, FQNEAQ. This CDR3 comprises 20 residues. The V end lost 1 base, the J end lost 2 bases, and 25 bases lay between the germline ends. In DNA, the CDR3 is TGTGCCAGCAGCTTAGTCCGGGGAAGTTCATTTGCATCTTTCACAGATACGCAGTATTTT. Encoded protein: CASSLVRGSSFASFTDTQYF.

This clonotype was detected many times. The genes are TRBV27 and TRBJ2-1, with 7 bases aligning to TRBD2. Germline CDR1 reads MNHEY; CDR2 reads SMNVEV (reference sequence). The CDR3 is 13 amino acids. Unmatched junction bases numbered 3, after V lost 3 bases and J lost 7 bases. The CDR3 nucleotides are TGTGCCAGCAGTTTGGGAGGGATGAATGAGCAGTTCTTC. Translation gives CASSLGGMNEQFF.

This clonotype has a handful of counts. A single base separates this from a much larger clone, so it may be a read error. The chain carries TRBV12-3 or TRBV12-4 and TRBJ2-7, with 10 bases fitting TRBD2. The CDR3 contains 15 residues. J gave up 2 bases and V 3 bases, and 4 bases lay outside the gene matches. CDR3 nucleotides: TGTGCCAGCAGTTTGGGGACTAGCGAAGCCTACGAGCAGTACTTC. As protein: CASSLGTSEAYEQYF.

This clonotype was counted many times. The V call is TRBV30, the J call TRBJ2-2; 9 bases are shared with TRBD1. CDR3 length: 15 residues. Germline V gives CDR1 GTSNPN, CDR2 SVGIG (reference sequence). J lost 5 bases, V lost 3 bases, and 7 bases had no gene match. The CDR3 DNA is TGTGCCTGGAGACAGGGACAGGGAAGGACCGGGGAGCTGTTTTTT. Amino acids: CAWRQGQGRTGELFF.

This clonotype was counted many times. The rearrangement uses TRBV6-1 and TRBJ2-7, with 12 bases that match TRBD2. Germline-derived CDR1 and CDR2 are MNHNS and SASEGT. Losses at the gene ends were 5 bases for V and 6 bases for J; bases not matched to a gene: 26. The CDR3 is made up of 21 amino acids. The CDR3 region is CASSKLRTGRTSGTYLREQYF. The CDR3, as DNA: TGTGCCAGCAGTAAACTACGGACAGGAAGGACTAGCGGGACATACCTACGCGAGCAGTACTTC.

This clonotype was detected many times. The rearrangement uses TRBV20-1 and TRBJ1-1; D is unclear. This CDR3 comprises 14 residues. V dropped 6 bases and J dropped 2 bases, with 16 bases sitting between them. The germline CDR1 and CDR2 sequences are DFQATT and SNEGSKA (reference sequence). This CDR3 is CSANNRISNTEAFF. The CDR3 DNA reads TGCAGTGCCAATAATAGGATTTCCAACACTGAAGCTTTCTTT.

The chain joins TRBV19 to TRBJ1-1; TRBD1 matches 10 bases. With 11 bases clipped from V and 4 bases from J, the junction kept 10 bases outside the gene matches. This CDR3 spans 14 amino acids. CDR1 is LNHDA, CDR2 SQIVND, per germline (reference sequence). The DNA of the CDR3 is TGTGCCGCAAAGACAGGGGGCACGAGCACTGAAGCTTTCTTT. Protein: CAAKTGGTSTEAFF.

Many counts were recorded for this clonotype. The gene calls are TRBV7-8 and TRBJ2-7, with 8 bases that match TRBD2. The V gene end was trimmed by 5 bases and the J gene end by 1 base; junction bases not matched to a gene: 13. The CDR3 length is 17 residues. The germline V gene has CDR1 SGHVS and CDR2 FQNEAQ. CDR3 protein: CASSPIIPGLGSYEQYF. Here the CDR3 DNA reads TGTGCCAGCAGCCCAATTATACCGGGACTAGGGTCCTACGAGCAGTACTTC.

This clonotype has ten or more counts. CDR3 DNA sequence: TGTGCCACCAGCAGAGGGGACCCCCGAGACGAGCAGTACTTC. Protein: CATSRGDPRDEQYF. This sequence joins TRBV15 and TRBJ2-7; D possibly matches TRBD1 or TRBD2 (5 bases each). The CDR3 has 14 residues. V was clipped by 1 base and J by 5 bases, with 12 bases between them. Germline loops: CDR1 LNHNV, CDR2 YYDKDF (reference sequence).

Only a few counts were recorded for this clonotype. The rearrangement joins TRBV27 to TRBJ2-3, with D possibly being TRBD2 (5 bases). With 2 bases removed from V and 5 bases from J, the gap between germline ends came to 17 bases. Per the germline V gene, CDR1 is MNHEY and CDR2 is SMNVEV (reference sequence). CDR3 length: 16 residues. CDR3 in DNA: TGTGCCAGCAGTTTAAGGGCTAGCAGATTGGGAGATACGCAGTATTTT. Translating gives CASSLRASRLGDTQYF.

This clonotype has a count of ten or more. The rearrangement links TRBV28 to TRBJ2-5, with D hard to call. The length of the CDR3 is 13 residues. CDR1 is MDHEN and CDR2 is SYDVKM in the germline V gene. Trimming pared 3 bases from V and 5 bases from J, leaving 10 bases between. In nucleotides, the CDR3 is TGTGCCAGCAGTTTCACCAGGTGGGAGACCCAGTACTTC. Translation gives CASSFTRWETQYF.

This clonotype was detected ten times or more. The chain uses TRBV7-2 and TRBJ2-5; D unclear. CDR1 SGHTA and CDR2 FQGNSA come from the germline V gene. The CDR3 loop spans 15 amino acids. Trimming took 2 bases from V and 2 from J, leaving 12 bases between them. CDR3 DNA sequence: TGTGCCAGCAGCTTAATTATAAGTATGCAAGAGACCCAGTACTTC. Protein sequence: CASSLIISMQETQYF.

This clonotype has a handful of counts. V and J are TRBV19 and TRBJ2-7, with TRBD2 matching 11 bases. The CDR3 runs to 19 residues. With V trimmed by 9 bases and J by 4 bases, 23 bases remained unmatched. Per the germline V gene, CDR1 is LNHDA and CDR2 is SQIVND (reference sequence). The CDR3 region is CASKGQGSVSGRADYEQYF. The DNA for the CDR3 is TGTGCCAGCAAAGGACAGGGTTCGGTTAGCGGGAGGGCCGATTACGAGCAGTACTTC.

Many counts were recorded for this clonotype. CDR3 residues: CASSSLAGASYEQYF. In DNA, the CDR3 is TGTGCCAGCAGCTCCCTAGCGGGAGCCAGCTACGAGCAGTACTTC. The rearrangement uses TRBV7-2 and TRBJ2-7, with 10 bases fitting TRBD2. With 4 bases clipped from V and 3 bases from J, the junction kept 6 bases outside the gene matches. Germline V gives CDR1 SGHTA, CDR2 FQGNSA. This CDR3 is built from 15 residues.

This clonotype was seen only a few times. This chain links TRBV4-2 with TRBJ2-1; maybe TRBD2 (5 bases). This CDR3 is 15 amino acids long. Trimming cost V 2 bases and J 5 bases, with 13 bases left between them. Germline V gene sequence: CDR1 LGHNA, CDR2 YNFKEQ. The CDR3: CASSQPWTGDNEQFF. In DNA form, the CDR3 reads TGTGCCAGCAGCCAACCTTGGACTGGGGACAATGAGCAGTTCTTC.

This clonotype appeared many times. V is TRBV2 and J is TRBJ2-3, with a tentative D call TRBD1 (6 bases). The V gene lost 1 base and the J gene lost 3 bases, with 14 bases spanning the gap. The CDR3 loop spans 16 amino acids. Germline CDR1 and CDR2: SNHLY and FYNNEI. CDR3 in DNA: TGTGCCAGCAGTGAAGAGGGCAGGGGATCAACAGATACGCAGTATTTT. It is translated as CASSEEGRGSTDTQYF.

The sample holds a few counts of this clonotype. A much larger clone differs from this one at a single base, so this may be a read error. The rearrangement uses TRBV6-9 and TRBJ2-7; D is perhaps TRBD1 or TRBD2 (5 bases each). The CDR3 contains 15 residues. Per germline, CDR1 MNHGY and CDR2 SVAAGI. Here the CDR3 reads CASSYLRDRSHEQYF. In DNA, the CDR3 is TGTGCCAGCAGTTACCTACGGGACCGCTCCCACGAGCAGTACTTC.

The rearrangement joins TRBV27 to TRBJ1-5; D unresolved. This CDR3 is 14 amino acids long. The V end lost 6 bases, the J end lost 2 bases, and 11 bases lay between the germline ends. Germline V gene data show CDR1 as MNHEY and CDR2 as SMNVEV (reference sequence). The CDR3, as DNA: TGTGCCAGCAGAATCAGTGGAGGCAATCAGCCCCAGCATTTT. Translation: CASRISGGNQPQHF.

This chain uses TRBV4-1 with TRBJ1-3; D is perhaps TRBD1 (6 bases). This CDR3 has 17 residues. V lost 1 base and J lost 3, with 16 bases in between. Germline V gene lookup returns CDR1 MGHRA and CDR2 YSYEKL. CDR3 region: CASSQGRGQILGNTIYF. CDR3 DNA sequence: TGCGCCAGCAGCCAAGGTCGTGGACAGATCCTTGGAAACACCATATATTTT.

In its sample, this clonotype was seen many times. The CDR3 sequence is CASSTRKYQETQYF. CDR3 sequence (DNA): TGTGCCAGCAGTACCCGGAAGTACCAAGAGACCCAGTACTTC. J is TRBJ2-5 and V is TRBV28; D unresolved. The CDR3 is 14 residues long. V lost 5 bases, J lost 0 bases, and 10 bases lay in between. Germline CDR1 and CDR2: MDHEN and SYDVKM.

Of note for this clonotype: One base away lies a much larger clone, so this may be a sequencing read error. This chain links TRBV20-1 with TRBJ2-1, with 11 bases identical to TRBD2. V gave up 1 base and J gave up 0 bases; unmatched junction bases: 5. This CDR3 has 17 amino acids. Germline V gene lookup returns CDR1 DFQATT and CDR2 SNEGSKA (reference sequence). CDR3 in DNA: TGCAGTGCTAGAGTTATAGCGGGAGGGAGCTCCTACAATGAGCAGTTCTTC. This codes for CSARVIAGGSSYNEQFF.

The chain is built from TRBV20-1 and TRBJ2-4; 10 positions match TRBD1. The V and J ends lost 3 bases and 0 bases, in that order; junction bases with no gene match: 5. Germline V CDR1 and CDR2: DFQATT, SNEGSKA (reference sequence). The CDR3 runs to 16 residues. The CDR3, as DNA: TGCAGTGCTAGGGACAGGGGGGTTTTAGCCAAAAACATTCAGTACTTC. Residues: CSARDRGVLAKNIQYF.

The chain is built from TRBV5-5 and TRBJ2-7; tentative D call: TRBD2 (6 bases). This CDR3 has 17 amino acids. Germline lookup yields CDR1 SGHKS and CDR2 YYEKEE (reference sequence). Trimming took off 3 bases at V and 1 base at J, with 20 bases between the two ends. The CDR3 sequence: CASSSFAVREPSYEQYF. The CDR3 DNA is TGTGCCAGCAGCTCTTTTGCGGTCCGGGAGCCTTCCTACGAGCAGTACTTC.

This clonotype was detected ten times or more. The chain joins TRBV7-2 to TRBJ2-7, with D possibly TRBD1 on 5 matching bases. The V gene's germline CDR1 is SGHTA and CDR2 FQGNSA. This CDR3 has 16 residues. Trimming took 2 bases from V and 0 from J, leaving 14 bases between them. CDR3 amino acids: CASSLSTGGRSYEQYF. The DNA for the CDR3 is TGTGCCAGCAGCTTATCCACAGGTGGCCGCTCCTACGAGCAGTACTTC. Combining the CDR3 with reference TRBV7-2 and TRBJ2-7 gives the whole variable domain GAGVSQSPSNKVTEKGKDVELRCDPISGHTALYWYRQSLGQGLEFLIYFQGNSAPDKSGLPSDRFSAERTGGSVSTLTIQRTQQEDSAVYLCASSLSTGGRSYEQYFGPGTRLTVT.